Here is one T cell receptor (beta chain) with its context. The antigen it recognizes is unknown. An end of the junction does not agree with germline; a read error may underlie this. The data belong to a study of blood T cell repertoires in COVID-19 (dated by TCRdb to 2018 to 2021). In terms of the full investigation: Samples covering the acute and convalescent phases of COVID-19 were provided by collaborators in the United States, Italy and Spain. The material from the prospective study consisted of cDNA or gDNA derived from T cells, B-cell-depleted T cells, or PBMCs. Deeply sampled blood TCRbeta repertoires from subjects exposed to, actively infected with, or recovered from COVID-19 were included in the dataset. The repertoires were released in a freely available public database intended as a resource for research on the immune response to SARS-CoV-2. Samples came from the ongoing ImmuneRACE study (first 160 participants) plus 1,254 subjects from 6 global collaborators. A de-identified subject ID, COVID-19 status, age in years and sex were almost always included in the sample metadata. Where available, HLA class I and class II types were obtained from metadata supplied by the sample provider rather than from assay-based typing. Overall study outcomes, separate from this receptor: Clinical and demographic metadata were provided uncurated, with the amount varying by source and participant.

TCRbeta CDR3 regions were amplified from genomic DNA by means of the immunoSEQ Assay, a bias-controlled multiplex PCR. Regarding the original processing steps: The number of nucleated cells in each sample was estimated from the amplification of reference gene primers within the assay. To quantify the absolute abundance of each unique TCRbeta CDR3 rearrangement, sequence reads were collapsed and filtered. For each sample, productive Simpson clonality was calculated by taking the square root of Simpson's diversity index across productive rearrangements. This immuneACCESS table, as held by TCRdb, lists in-frame sequences with V and J called but not all clones. Of the missing ones, under half trace to an unresolved V gene in checked studies; the others have no known cause. Clone size and the V and J calls come from that table; the DNA yielded D and trimming. Within this sample are about 210,000 clones, with approximately 90% of them counted one time only. The ten largest clones add up to 5.5% to 7.5% of the sample.

CDR1 and CDR2 are read off the germline V gene (reference sequence) as GTSNPN and SVGIG. Including the terminal cysteine and phenylalanine, the CDR3 comprises 14 residues. CDR3 DNA is the only sequence kept; it has 42 bases, read in frame from the first base. Samples from volunteer blood donors who had recovered from COVID-19 were contributed by a second Seattle source. Whole blood was collected in K2EDTA tubes by collaborating institutions according to the institutions' own protocols. For TCRbeta analysis, collaborators shipped samples in one of three forms: frozen whole blood, isolated PBMCs, or DNA extracted from either of those sample types.

The sequence came from a man in his sixties who had recovered from COVID-19. The chain couples TRBV30 to TRBJ1-6, with TRBD1 tentatively as D gene (5 bases match). Sequencing was done on a sample of peripheral blood. The DNA reads TGTGCCCGGAGCGACTCAGGGTATTATTCACCCCTCCACTTT. This sequence encodes CARSDSGYYSPLHF.